These 25 T cell receptor beta chains were all obtained from the same sample, sequenced in a study of T cell changes during pregnancy in multiple sclerosis. The assay was immunoSEQ multiplex PCR, and TCRdb's table has in-frame clones only and misses some. The sample records about 40,000 clones, roughly 92% being singletons. The starting material was CD4+ T cells from peripheral blood mononuclear cells, obtained before pregnancy. The receptor set was obtained from a female donor with multiple sclerosis, enrolled in a pregnancy study.

The chain is built from TRBV5-6 and TRBJ2-2; TRBD1 aligns across 10 bases. V lost 4 bases, J lost 3 bases, and 6 bases stayed unmatched. Germline CDR1 is SGHDT and CDR2 is YYEEEE. CDR3 size: 16 residues. This CDR3 reads CASSRDRGAYTGELFF. The CDR3 bases are TGTGCCAGCAGCCGGGACAGGGGAGCGTACACCGGGGAGCTGTTTTTT.

As DNA, the CDR3 is TGTGCCAGCAGCTTGGGACAGGGAAGTTTTTCGGAGACCCAGTACTTC. Translated, it gives CASSLGQGSFSETQYF. The rearrangement uses TRBV5-5 and TRBJ2-5; TRBD1 matches 7 bases. The trim removed 0 bases at V and 5 bases at J, leaving 10 bases unmatched. Germline V gives CDR1 SGHKS, CDR2 YYEKEE (reference sequence). CDR3 length equals 16 residues.

The chain joins TRBV19 to TRBJ2-1; possible D gene TRBD2, 5 bases. CDR3 length equals 15 residues. Germline V CDR1 and CDR2: LNHDA, SQIVND (reference sequence). Trimming cost V 6 bases and J 0 bases, with 12 bases left between them. The CDR3 is CASSKADSSYNEQFF. The DNA for the CDR3 is TGTGCCAGTAGCAAAGCGGATAGCTCCTACAATGAGCAGTTCTTC.

The chain combines TRBV5-1 with TRBJ2-2; 8 nucleotides match TRBD2. From germline, CDR1 is SGHRS and CDR2 YFSETQ. V shed 3 bases and J 1 base; nucleotides not matched to a gene: 5. The CDR3 is 16 amino acids. The DNA of the CDR3 is TGCGCCAGCAGCTGGACTAGCACAAAGAACACCGGGGAGCTGTTTTTT. This codes for CASSWTSTKNTGELFF. The full variable domain, its missing parts supplied by reference TRBV5-1 and TRBJ2-2, is KAGVTQTPRYLIKTRGQQVTLSCSPISGHRSVSWYQQTPGQGLQFLFEYFSETQRNKGNFPGRFSGRQFSNSRSEMNVSTLELGDSALYLCASSWTSTKNTGELFFGEGSRLTVL.

This chain uses TRBV10-2 with TRBJ1-1; D might be TRBD1 (5 bases). The CDR3 is 14 amino acids. V was cut by 2 bases and J by 4 bases, with 11 bases left in between. Germline CDR1 WSHSY, CDR2 SAAADI. The DNA for the CDR3 is TGCGCCAGCAGTGAGGCGGGGGGAGGCACTGAAGCTTTCTTT. Protein sequence: CASSEAGGGTEAFF.

The chain is built from TRBV19 and TRBJ2-2; 9 nucleotides agree with TRBD2. V shed 7 bases and J 2 bases; nucleotides not matched to a gene: 5. This CDR3 has 15 amino acids. Per the germline V gene, CDR1 is LNHDA and CDR2 is SQIVND (reference sequence). The CDR3, as DNA: TGTGCCAGTATCCGGACTAGCGTAAACACCGGGGAGCTGTTTTTT. Encoded protein: CASIRTSVNTGELFF. The full variable domain, rest sourced from reference TRBV19 and TRBJ2-2, is DGGITQSPKYLFRKEGQNVTLSCEQNLNHDAMYWYRQDPGQGLRLIYYSQIVNDFQKGDIAEGYSVSREKKESFPLTVTSAQKNPTAFYLCASIRTSVNTGELFFGEGSRLTVL.

The chain carries TRBV2 and TRBJ2-2; possible D gene TRBD2, 5 bases. V was shortened by 8 bases and J by 5 bases, with 9 bases between the two germline ends. The CDR3 is made up of 12 amino acids. CDR1 is SNHLY, CDR2 FYNNEI, per germline. The CDR3: CASHRGTGELFF. In DNA, the CDR3 is TGTGCCAGCCACCGGGGTACCGGGGAGCTGTTTTTT.

The gene calls are TRBV4-1 and TRBJ1-2; D is uncertain. The germline gives CDR1 MGHRA, CDR2 YSYEKL. Trimming removed 0 bases at V and 4 bases at J, with 15 bases between. This CDR3 is built from 16 residues. CDR3 bases: TGCGCCAGCAGCCAAGAATACTTACTTATGGTCTATGGCTACACCTTC. Its protein product is CASSQEYLLMVYGYTF.

The chain recombines TRBV6-1 with TRBJ2-7; 11 bases align to TRBD2. The CDR3 totals 14 residues. Germline CDR1 reads MNHNS; CDR2 reads SASEGT. Losses at the gene ends were 7 bases for V and 3 bases for J; bases not matched to a gene: 5. The CDR3 nucleotides read TGTGCCAGCACCAGACTAGCGGGATTCTACGAGCAGTACTTC. This codes for CASTRLAGFYEQYF.

This chain uses TRBV7-9 with TRBJ2-1; 7 bases map to TRBD2. The CDR3 totals 15 residues. Germline V CDR1 and CDR2: SEHNR, FQNEAQ (reference sequence). J was trimmed by 0 bases and V by 1 base; bases with no gene match: 0. The CDR3 DNA follows: TGTGCCAGCAGCTTAGGGGGGGGCTCCTACAATGAGCAGTTCTTC. Protein: CASSLGGGSYNEQFF.

The chain joins TRBV5-1 to TRBJ2-5; 9 bases align to TRBD1. Judging by the DNA end, TRBJ2-7 fits better; the J call may be wrong. CDR1 is SGHRS, CDR2 YFSETQ, per germline. This CDR3 is built from 14 residues. The CDR3 region is CASSFGQGTYEQYF. The DNA for the CDR3 is TGCGCCAGCAGCTTCGGACAGGGGACCTACGAGCAGTACTTC.

The J gene is TRBJ2-5, the V gene TRBV28, with 7 bases lining up with TRBD2. The CDR3 is 16 amino acids. Germline values: CDR1 MDHEN, CDR2 SYDVKM. The ends lost 1 base at V and 5 bases at J; junction bases unmatched: 10. The CDR3 region is CASSLFRAGEDETQYF. Written as DNA, the CDR3 is TGTGCCAGCAGTTTATTTAGGGCGGGAGAGGATGAGACCCAGTACTTC.

The J gene is TRBJ2-1, the V gene TRBV14; 7 bases map to TRBD2. In germline, CDR1 is SGHDN, CDR2 FVKESK. V dropped 5 bases and J dropped 2; count of bases not matched to a gene: 9. The CDR3 is 16 amino acids. The CDR3 bases are TGTGCCAGCAGCTCGTTCCGTGCGGGAGCCTACAATGAGCAGTTCTTC. This sequence encodes CASSSFRAGAYNEQFF.

The chain couples TRBV7-2 to TRBJ2-7; D remains ambiguous. With 1 base removed from V and 2 bases from J, the gap between germline ends came to 9 bases. Germline loops: CDR1 SGHTA, CDR2 FQGNSA. The CDR3 contains 14 residues. Here the CDR3 DNA reads TGTGCCAGCAGCTTAGGCGGCGGTCCCTACGAGCAGTACTTC. Protein: CASSLGGGPYEQYF. The full variable domain, rest sourced from reference TRBV7-2 and TRBJ2-7, is GAGVSQSPSNKVTEKGKDVELRCDPISGHTALYWYRQSLGQGLEFLIYFQGNSAPDKSGLPSDRFSAERTGGSVSTLTIQRTQQEDSAVYLCASSLGGGPYEQYFGPGTRLTVT.

V gene TRBV13 combines with J gene TRBJ2-1; 13 bases match TRBD2. Germline V gene lookup returns CDR1 PRHDT and CDR2 FYEKMQ (reference sequence). With V trimmed by 5 bases and J by 5 bases, 6 bases remained unmatched. The CDR3 extends over 16 amino acids. CDR3 loop: CASSPGLAGHNNEQFF. CDR3 nucleotides: TGTGCCAGCAGCCCGGGACTAGCGGGACACAACAATGAGCAGTTCTTC.

This clone has only one observation. The chain is built from TRBV19 and TRBJ2-1, with 9 bases matching TRBD1. The V segment lost 5 bases and the J segment 6 bases; nucleotides outside the gene matches: 5. The CDR3 totals 14 residues. Germline V lookup: CDR1 LNHDA, CDR2 SQIVND (reference sequence). The chain's CDR3 is CASSAGQGGNEQFF. CDR3 DNA sequence: TGTGCCAGTAGTGCGGGACAGGGTGGCAATGAGCAGTTCTTC.

The chain recombines TRBV4-1 with TRBJ1-2; a possible D gene is TRBD1 (6 bases). The CDR3 is made up of 14 amino acids. Germline V gives CDR1 MGHRA, CDR2 YSYEKL. The germline V and J ends were trimmed by 1 base and 7 bases, with 13 bases remaining between them. CDR3 loop: CASSQGTGPGGYTF. DNA for the CDR3: TGCGCCAGCAGCCAAGGAACAGGGCCGGGTGGCTACACCTTC.

V usage is TRBV6-5 and J usage is TRBJ1-2; a possible D gene is TRBD1 (6 bases). This CDR3 has 13 amino acids. Germline V gene sequence: CDR1 MNHEY, CDR2 SVGAGI. Between the trimmed V and J ends, which lost 6 bases and 4 bases, there was a span of 12 bases. The CDR3 spells CASSQQGRYGYTF. In DNA form, the CDR3 reads TGTGCCAGCAGCCAACAGGGCCGCTATGGCTACACCTTC.

The CDR3 region has the DNA TGTGCCAGCACAGGCCAGGGTAATCAGCCCCAGCATTTT. The encoded protein is CASTGQGNQPQHF. The chain carries TRBV7-9 and TRBJ1-5; D possibly corresponds to TRBD1 (5 bases). The V end lost 7 bases, the J end lost 4 bases, and 11 bases lay between the germline ends. The length of the CDR3 is 13 residues. Germline CDR1 and CDR2: SEHNR and FQNEAQ (reference sequence).

The CDR3 loop reads CAITGLAGEVQYF. CDR3 coding DNA: TGTGCCATCACCGGACTAGCGGGAGAGGTGCAGTACTTC. The chain couples TRBV10-3 to TRBJ2-7, with TRBD2 matching over 13 bases. With V trimmed by 7 bases and J by 9 bases, 6 bases remained unmatched. This CDR3 spans 13 amino acids. CDR1 is ENHRY, CDR2 SYGVKD, per germline.

The chain links TRBV9 to TRBJ2-1; 8 bases agree with TRBD2. Germline V gene lookup returns CDR1 SGDLS and CDR2 YYNGEE. The V segment lost 0 bases and the J segment 6 bases; nucleotides outside the gene matches: 5. This CDR3 has 15 residues. CDR3 loop: CASSVDGRVTNEQFF. CDR3 in DNA: TGTGCCAGCAGCGTAGACGGGAGGGTTACCAATGAGCAGTTCTTC.

V and J are TRBV27 and TRBJ2-3; D gene unclear. This CDR3 region has 16 residues. Germline values: CDR1 MNHEY, CDR2 SMNVEV (reference sequence). V was shortened by 0 bases and J by 0 bases, with 10 bases between the two germline ends. The CDR3, as DNA: TGTGCCAGCAGTTTATCGAGTCTCCCCAGCACAGATACGCAGTATTTT. As protein: CASSLSSLPSTDTQYF.

Details on this clone: The sample has other DNA sequences that encode this CDR3 too. The V call is TRBV19, the J call TRBJ2-3, with D perhaps matching TRBD2 (6 bases). Deletions cut 3 bases from V and 1 base from J, with 8 bases between. CDR3 size: 14 residues. Per germline, CDR1 LNHDA and CDR2 SQIVND (reference sequence). CDR3 DNA sequence: TGTGCCAGTAGTATCGGGGGAGGCACAGATACGCAGTATTTT. Encoded protein: CASSIGGGTDTQYF.

The chain carries TRBV15 and TRBJ2-3, with 8 bases identical to TRBD1. V lost 1 base and J lost 3; bases outside the gene matches: 3. CDR3 size: 15 residues. Germline V gene lookup returns CDR1 LNHNV and CDR2 YYDKDF (reference sequence). CDR3 DNA sequence: TGTGCCACCAGCAGAGGGACAGGGCGTACAGATACGCAGTATTTT. Protein sequence: CATSRGTGRTDTQYF.

The CDR3 coding sequence is TGCAGCGTCAATCTAGGACAGGGAGGAGAGACCCAGTACTTC. Translation: CSVNLGQGGETQYF. This chain uses TRBV29-1 with TRBJ2-5, with 8 bases lining up with TRBD1. J was trimmed by 4 bases and V by 6 bases; bases with no gene match: 10. The CDR3 runs 14 residues. Germline assignment: CDR1 SQVTM and CDR2 ANQGSEA. The variable domain in full, completed from reference TRBV29-1 and TRBJ2-5, reads SAVISQKPSRDICQRGTSLTIQCQVDSQVTMMFWYRQQPGQSLTLIATANQGSEATYESGFVIDKFPISRPNLTFSTLTVSNMSPEDSSIYLCSVNLGQGGETQYFGPGTRLLVL.